The 9 T cell receptor beta chains below were found in one sample sequenced in a study of tumor and adjacent non-tumor tissue in lung cancer. No cell sorting was done before RNA was extracted from the tissue. A modified ARM-PCR protocol with three rounds of nested PCR amplified TCRbeta. TCRdb re-called the multiplex PCR reads with MiXCR, one entry per CDR3 protein. The profile covers over 110,000 distinct CDR3 sequences, with around 60% appearing a single time and 15% to 20% taken by the ten largest. The sample consisted of lung tumor tissue. All receptors derive from a man aged 55 to 70 with small cell lung cancer.

The chain has TRBV5-4 and TRBJ2-7; TRBD2 matches 15 bases. This CDR3 comprises 16 residues. CDR1 and CDR2 from the germline V gene are SGHNT and YYREEE (reference sequence). V dropped 8 bases and J dropped 5; count of bases not matched to a gene: 11. The CDR3 region is CARSKGLAGGGDEQYF. As DNA, the CDR3 is TGTGCCAGGAGTAAGGGACTAGCGGGAGGAGGTGACGAGCAGTACTTC.

As to this clonotype: Germline is not matched at one junction end, which may reflect a read error. This chain links TRBV24-1 with TRBJ2-1; D gene ambiguous. This CDR3 has 16 amino acids. Germline CDR1 reads KGHDR; CDR2 reads SFDVKD. CDR3 bases: TGTGCCGCCAGTGATCATAGCCGGACCTCCTACAATGAGCAGTTCTTC. It specifies CAASDHSRTSYNEQFF.

J is TRBJ2-1 and V is TRBV7-9; 8 nucleotides line up with TRBD2. The junction had 9 bases not matched to a gene; V was cut back by 5 bases and J by 6 bases. Germline CDR1 and CDR2: SEHNR and FQNEAQ (reference sequence). The CDR3 runs to 15 residues. CDR3: CASSMTGLDANEQFF. The CDR3 bases are TGTGCCAGCAGCATGACGGGACTAGACGCCAATGAGCAGTTCTTC.

The genes are TRBV6-6 and TRBJ2-5; D gene uncertain. V gave up 5 bases and J gave up 10 bases, with 20 bases separating them. The CDR3 covers 14 residues. The germline gives CDR1 MNHNY, CDR2 SVGAGI (reference sequence). The CDR3: CASSPFDRQGIQYF. In DNA, the CDR3 is TGTGCCAGCAGTCCCTTCGACCGGCAAGGGATCCAGTACTTC.

With regard to this clonotype: This may be a read error: a much more frequent sequence differs by one nucleotide. V and J are TRBV4-1 and TRBJ2-7; D is uncertain. The germline gives CDR1 MGHRA, CDR2 YSYEKL. V was trimmed by 4 bases and J by 0 bases, leaving 19 bases between them. CDR3 length: 17 residues. Here the CDR3 reads CASSRRPRAGISYEQYF. Here the CDR3 DNA reads TGCGCCAGCAGCCGCCGCCCCCGGGCAGGAATCTCCTACGAGCAGTACTTC.

The chain links TRBV12-3 or TRBV12-4 to TRBJ2-5; no reliable D call. The ends were cut back, 2 bases at V and 4 bases at J, with 8 bases in the middle. The length of the CDR3 is 13 residues. The CDR3 region is CASSLSPGETQYF. The CDR3 DNA sequence: TGTGCCAGCAGTTTATCGCCTGGAGAGACCCAGTACTTC.

Comments on this clonotype: One end of the junction varies from germline; a read error may be responsible. The chain recombines TRBV12-3 or TRBV12-4 with TRBJ2-5; D is ambiguous. The CDR3 consists of 13 residues. For the CDR3, the DNA is TGTGCTAGCAGTTGGGGTACCAAAGAGACCCAGTACTTC. This gives the protein CASSWGTKETQYF.

About this clonotype: With a much larger clone just one base away, this may be a read error. The chain employs TRBV5-4 and TRBJ2-7; D remains unclear. Germline V gene lookup returns CDR1 SGHNT and CDR2 YYREEE (reference sequence). CDR3 length equals 13 residues. V lost 0 bases, J lost 6 bases, and 10 bases lay in between. The CDR3 spells CASSLVSSGEQYF. The DNA of the CDR3 is TGTGCCAGCAGCTTGGTCTCCTCCGGCGAGCAGTACTTC.

The chain couples TRBV10-3 to TRBJ1-2; no clear D. The CDR3 runs to 14 residues. CDR1 and CDR2 (germline): ENHRY, SYGVKD. V was clipped by 0 bases and J by 4 bases, with 9 bases between them. The CDR3 sequence: CAISESGECYGYTF. Written as DNA, the CDR3 is TGTGCCATCAGTGAGTCCGGGGAGTGCTATGGCTACACCTTC.